The present TCR beta chain was sequenced within a study of response to subunit inactivated influenza vaccine. Study outcomes and limitations: Few additional T cells are recruited per seasonal influenza vaccination, authors suggested.

In its sample, this clonotype was seen many times. Its antigen is not known. TCRdb redid the calling of the RT-PCR reads with MiXCR, one entry per CDR3 protein. The sample holds hundreds of thousands of distinct CDR3 sequences, 25% seen once. The CDR3 totals 16 residues. V dropped 3 bases and J dropped 2; count of bases not matched to a gene: 4. Germline V CDR1 and CDR2: LNHNV, YYDKDF (reference sequence). This rearrangement joins TRBV15 to TRBJ2-2; 9 nucleotides match TRBD1. The sequence was obtained from a man aged 50 to 59 who received an inactivated influenza vaccine. The source was CD4+ T cells sorted from PBMCs, collected 5 to 6 days after vaccination. Here the CDR3 DNA reads TGTGCCACCAGCAGGGGGACAGGGATAAACACCGGGGAGCTGTTTTTT. This sequence encodes CATSRGTGINTGELFF.